A single sample gave rise to the 19 T cell receptor beta chains below, sequenced in a study of Tregs in tolerant kidney transplant recipients. Using immunoSEQ multiplex PCR, the repertoire was profiled, and TCRdb retains in-frame clones only, with some absent. The profile shows fewer than 80,000 clones, roughly nine tenths of them singletons. Sequencing was performed on CD4+ T cells from blood, taken before the transplant. The receptors here all came from a human donor who received a combined kidney and bone marrow transplant.

The rearrangement joins TRBV5-1 to TRBJ1-1; possible D gene TRBD1, 6 bases. The V and J ends lost 4 bases and 3 bases respectively, with 13 bases between them. From germline, CDR1 is SGHRS and CDR2 YFSETQ. The CDR3 is made up of 14 amino acids. CDR3 sequence: CASSRGGQDTEAFF. The CDR3 DNA sequence: TGCGCCAGCAGCAGGGGGGGACAAGACACTGAAGCTTTCTTT.

The chain recombines TRBV28 with TRBJ2-5; the match to TRBD2 covers 9 bases. J lost 5 bases, V lost 7 bases, and 11 bases had no gene match. Germline CDR1 and CDR2: MDHEN and SYDVKM. CDR3 length: 15 amino acids. CDR3 DNA: TGTGCCAGCACCGAGGGCGGGAGGGCTTGGGAGACCCAGTACTTC. This encodes CASTEGGRAWETQYF.

This clone was seen just once. The chain is built from TRBV6-6 and TRBJ2-7; the match to TRBD1 covers 8 bases. CDR3 length equals 12 residues. The junction had 0 bases not matched to a gene; V was cut back by 2 bases and J by 6 bases. Per the germline V gene, CDR1 is MNHNY and CDR2 is SVGAGI (reference sequence). The CDR3 nucleotides are TGTGCCAGCAGTTACACAGGGGGCGAGCAGTACTTC. Translating gives CASSYTGGEQYF.

V is TRBV9 and J is TRBJ2-7; D not certain. The germline V gene encodes CDR1 SGDLS and CDR2 YYNGEE. V dropped 0 bases and J dropped 5 bases, with 9 bases sitting between them. The CDR3 is made up of 13 amino acids. This chain's CDR3 is CASSVAIQDEQYF. Here the CDR3 DNA reads TGTGCCAGCAGCGTAGCAATCCAGGACGAGCAGTACTTC.

This clone was recorded once. The chain has TRBV5-1 and TRBJ2-1; D call uncertain. The V end was cut by 4 bases, the J end by 0 bases, with 11 bases between. The CDR3 is 15 amino acids. From germline, CDR1 is SGHRS and CDR2 YFSETQ. The CDR3 is CASSPEPSSYNEQFF. The CDR3 DNA is TGCGCCAGCAGCCCCGAGCCGAGCTCCTACAATGAGCAGTTCTTC.

The chain is built from TRBV7-2 and TRBJ2-3; no clear D. V was pared by 4 bases and J by 2 bases, with 10 bases between. The germline V gene has CDR1 SGHTA and CDR2 FQGNSA. The CDR3 runs 14 residues. The CDR3 region is CASSSRAPTDTQYF. Written as DNA, the CDR3 is TGTGCCAGCAGCTCTCGCGCTCCCACAGATACGCAGTATTTT.

The V call is TRBV19, the J call TRBJ2-2, with 8 bases identical to TRBD1. Trimming cost V 0 bases and J 6 bases; bases outside gene matches: 12. The CDR3 consists of 18 residues. Germline CDR1 and CDR2: LNHDA and SQIVND (reference sequence). The CDR3 protein is CASSIDRDRPLLAGELFF. For the CDR3, the DNA is TGTGCCAGTAGTATAGATCGGGACAGGCCTCTTTTGGCCGGGGAGCTGTTTTTT.

The rearrangement joins TRBV9 to TRBJ2-1, with D perhaps TRBD1 (5 bases). CDR3 length equals 15 residues. Germline-derived CDR1 and CDR2 are SGDLS and YYNGEE. Trimming removed 0 bases from V and 3 bases from J, with 10 bases in between. The DNA for the CDR3 is TGTGCCAGCAGCGTAGTGGGGCAAGACTACAATGAGCAGTTCTTC. Translating gives CASSVVGQDYNEQFF.

This sequence joins TRBV10-3 and TRBJ2-6; D gene uncertain. This CDR3 is built from 16 residues. Germline V gene sequence: CDR1 ENHRY, CDR2 SYGVKD. Between the trimmed V and J ends, which lost 5 bases and 0 bases, there was a span of 11 bases. The CDR3 sequence: CAISNLLNSGANVLTF. The CDR3, as DNA: TGTGCCATCAGTAACCTCCTAAACTCTGGGGCCAACGTCCTGACTTTC.

The V gene is TRBV7-2, the J gene TRBJ1-4; D is ambiguous. Germline lookup yields CDR1 SGHTA and CDR2 FQGNSA. With 2 bases removed from V and 7 bases from J, the gap between germline ends came to 5 bases. The CDR3 runs to 12 residues. The CDR3 nucleotides read TGTGCCAGCAGCTTATTCGGTGAAAAACTGTTTTTT. As protein: CASSLFGEKLFF.

This clone appeared a single time. V and J are TRBV27 and TRBJ2-2; 9 positions match TRBD1. The CDR3 length is 16 residues. Trimming removed 6 bases from V and 4 bases from J; junction bases left unmatched: 9. Germline CDR1 and CDR2: MNHEY and SMNVEV (reference sequence). The CDR3 here is CASRLLTGGRTGELFF. In DNA form, the CDR3 reads TGTGCCAGCAGACTACTGACAGGGGGACGCACCGGGGAGCTGTTTTTT.

V gene TRBV5-4 combines with J gene TRBJ2-2, with TRBD1 matching over 12 bases. J lost 4 bases, V lost 4 bases, and 2 bases had no gene match. Germline V gives CDR1 SGHNT, CDR2 YYREEE (reference sequence). This CDR3 spans 15 amino acids. Written as DNA, the CDR3 is TGTGCCAGCAGCGGGGACAGGGGGCTCACCGGGGAGCTGTTTTTT. Amino acids: CASSGDRGLTGELFF.

The chain is built from TRBV18 and TRBJ1-2; D possibly corresponds to TRBD1 (6 bases). CDR1 and CDR2 from the germline V gene are KGHSH and LQKENI. V was cut by 2 bases and J by 0 bases, with 10 bases left in between. The length of the CDR3 is 15 residues. CDR3 in amino acids: CASSPIRGSNYGYTF. The CDR3 DNA sequence: TGTGCCAGCTCACCAATCAGGGGTTCTAACTATGGCTACACCTTC.

V is TRBV5-1 and J is TRBJ2-7; 9 bases match TRBD1. After removal of 4 bases from V and 1 base from J, the junction contained 12 bases not matched to a gene. This CDR3 spans 17 amino acids. The V gene's germline CDR1 is SGHRS and CDR2 YFSETQ. The DNA of the CDR3 is TGCGCCAGCAGCCCGGAGGCCCTCGGGACAGGGTCCTACGAGCAGTACTTC. Translated: CASSPEALGTGSYEQYF.

The rearrangement uses TRBV7-9 and TRBJ2-7, with D maybe TRBD2 (6 bases). Trimming cost V 2 bases and J 0 bases, with 8 bases left between them. This CDR3 region has 14 residues. Germline values: CDR1 SEHNR, CDR2 FQNEAQ (reference sequence). The CDR3: CASSLLGSSYEQYF. The DNA of the CDR3 is TGTGCCAGCAGCTTACTCGGGAGCTCCTACGAGCAGTACTTC.

The CDR3: CAARAGTSTDTQYF. For the CDR3, the DNA is TGTGCCGCGAGGGCGGGTACTAGCACAGATACGCAGTATTTT. This rearrangement joins TRBV7-9 to TRBJ2-3; the D gene is possibly TRBD2 (5 bases). Germline V lookup: CDR1 SEHNR, CDR2 FQNEAQ (reference sequence). Trimming removed 11 bases at V and 0 bases at J, with 15 bases between. The CDR3 totals 14 residues.

This CDR3 reads CASSQEFSGSQNIQYF. As DNA, the CDR3 is TGTGCCAGCAGCCAAGAGTTTAGCGGGAGCCAAAACATTCAGTACTTC. The chain combines TRBV4-2 with TRBJ2-4; 9 nucleotides align to TRBD2. Germline assignment: CDR1 LGHNA and CDR2 YNFKEQ. The V gene end was trimmed by 0 bases and the J gene end by 5 bases; junction bases not matched to a gene: 5. CDR3 size: 16 residues.

The chain couples TRBV9 to TRBJ2-1, with TRBD1 matching 8 bases. The CDR3 extends over 16 amino acids. CDR1 and CDR2 from the germline V gene are SGDLS and YYNGEE. V shed 0 bases and J 0 bases; nucleotides not matched to a gene: 2. The CDR3 region has the DNA TGTGCCAGCAGCGTAGGGGGGACAGGCTCCTACAATGAGCAGTTCTTC. It yields the protein CASSVGGTGSYNEQFF.

This chain links TRBV7-9 with TRBJ2-7, with D perhaps TRBD2 (5 bases). CDR3 size: 15 residues. The germline V and J ends were trimmed by 5 bases and 7 bases, with 21 bases remaining between them. Germline CDR1 and CDR2: SEHNR and FQNEAQ (reference sequence). The CDR3 DNA is TGTGCCAGCAGCGCATATACGCCGGGGAGAAGGGAGCAGTACTTC. Translated: CASSAYTPGRREQYF.